What follows describes a single T cell receptor beta chain. The antigen is not known. Clones were sequenced by immunoSEQ multiplex PCR, and TCRdb holds only the in-frame ones, with some missing. The sample holds about 48,000 clones, approximately 86% seen once. The data originate from a study of radiotherapy plus CTLA-4 blockade in lung cancer. General study points: In blood, after radiotherapy plus ipilimumab, tumor-derived TCR clones expanded. Together with interferon-beta, which increased in serum after radiation, early dynamic changes in blood T cell clones were reportedly the best predictors of response.

CDR1 and CDR2 (germline): MNHNY, SVGAGI (reference sequence). V shed 6 bases, J shed 6 bases, and the junction held 11 bases outside the gene matches. This CDR3 spans 16 amino acids. The specimen comprised peripheral blood, sampled from a patient treated with radiotherapy plus ipilimumab. This receptor was obtained from a human donor with non-small cell lung cancer that progressed on radiotherapy plus ipilimumab. Some clones in this sample may be carry-over from other donors' samples. The chain uses TRBV6-6 and TRBJ2-2, with 9 nucleotides matching TRBD1. The CDR3 bases are TGTGCCAGCAGACCCCCCGGGACAGGGTTTTCCGGGGAGCTGTTTTTT. It yields the protein CASRPPGTGFSGELFF.